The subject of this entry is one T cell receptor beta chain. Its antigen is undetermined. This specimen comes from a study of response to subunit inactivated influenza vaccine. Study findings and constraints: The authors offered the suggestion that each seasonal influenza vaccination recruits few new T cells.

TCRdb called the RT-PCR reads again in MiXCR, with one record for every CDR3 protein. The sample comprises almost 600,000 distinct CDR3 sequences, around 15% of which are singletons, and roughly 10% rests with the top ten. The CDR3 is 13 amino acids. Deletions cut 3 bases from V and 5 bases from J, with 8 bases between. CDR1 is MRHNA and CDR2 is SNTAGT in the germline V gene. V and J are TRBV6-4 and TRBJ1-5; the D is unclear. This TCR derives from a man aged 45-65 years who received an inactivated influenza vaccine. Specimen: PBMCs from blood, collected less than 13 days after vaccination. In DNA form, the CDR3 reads TGTGCCAGCAGTGATGCGGCTGATCAGCCCCAGCATTTT. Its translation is CASSDAADQPQHF.